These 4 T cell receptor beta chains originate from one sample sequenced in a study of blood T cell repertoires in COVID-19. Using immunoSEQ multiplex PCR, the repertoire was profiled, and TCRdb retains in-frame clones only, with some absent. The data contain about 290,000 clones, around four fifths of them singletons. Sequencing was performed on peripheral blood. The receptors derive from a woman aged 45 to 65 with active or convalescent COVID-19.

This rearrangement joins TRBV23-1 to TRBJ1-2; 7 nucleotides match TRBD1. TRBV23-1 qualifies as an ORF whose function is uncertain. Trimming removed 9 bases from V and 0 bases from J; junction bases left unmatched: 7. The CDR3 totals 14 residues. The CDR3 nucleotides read TGCGCCAGGTTCTACAGGGGTACTAACTATGGCTACACCTTC. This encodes CARFYRGTNYGYTF.

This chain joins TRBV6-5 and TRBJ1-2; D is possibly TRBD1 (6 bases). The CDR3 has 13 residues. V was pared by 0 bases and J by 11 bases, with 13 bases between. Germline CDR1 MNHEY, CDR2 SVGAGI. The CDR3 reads CASSYSPQQGYTF. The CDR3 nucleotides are TGTGCCAGCAGTTACTCGCCTCAGCAGGGGTACACCTTC.

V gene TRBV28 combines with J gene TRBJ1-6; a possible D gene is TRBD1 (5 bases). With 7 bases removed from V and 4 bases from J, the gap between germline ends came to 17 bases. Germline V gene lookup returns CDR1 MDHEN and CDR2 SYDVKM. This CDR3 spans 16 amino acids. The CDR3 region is CASTKIQGQYNSPLHF. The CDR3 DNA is TGTGCCAGCACCAAGATTCAGGGCCAGTATAATTCACCCCTCCACTTT.

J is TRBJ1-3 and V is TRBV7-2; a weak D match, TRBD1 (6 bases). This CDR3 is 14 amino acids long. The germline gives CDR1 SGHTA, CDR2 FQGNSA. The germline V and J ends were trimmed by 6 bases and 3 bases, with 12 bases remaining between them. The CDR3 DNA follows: TGTGCCAGCAGACAGGGTCCTATTGGAAACACCATATATTTT. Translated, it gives CASRQGPIGNTIYF.